The 5 T cell receptor beta chains given below trace back to one sample, sequenced in a study of blood T cell repertoires in COVID-19. Profiling relied on immunoSEQ multiplex PCR, and the TCRdb table lists in-frame clones only, not all of them. The repertoire consists of about 220,000 clones, with roughly 83% occurring once and the leading ten covering about 1.3%. Sequencing was carried out using PBMCs or T cells enriched from blood (not recorded which). The receptor source for this set is a woman aged 40 to 50 with acute COVID-19.

CDR3 sequence (DNA): TGTGCCAGTAGTACGATATCGACAGGACACTATGGCTACACCTTC. Its translation: CASSTISTGHYGYTF. The genes are TRBV19 and TRBJ1-2, with a weak D call TRBD1 (6 bases). From germline, CDR1 is LNHDA and CDR2 SQIVND (reference sequence). The CDR3 loop spans 15 amino acids. Trimming removed 4 bases from V and 3 bases from J, with 15 bases in between. Filled out from reference TRBV19 and TRBJ1-2, the complete variable domain reads DGGITQSPKYLFRKEGQNVTLSCEQNLNHDAMYWYRQDPGQGLRLIYYSQIVNDFQKGDIAEGYSVSREKKESFPLTVTSAQKNPTAFYLCASSTISTGHYGYTFGSGTRLTVV.

The rearrangement joins TRBV27 to TRBJ2-5, with 7 bases identical to TRBD2. V lost 3 bases and J lost 6; bases outside the gene matches: 10. The CDR3 sequence is 15 residues long. Per the germline V gene, CDR1 is MNHEY and CDR2 is SMNVEV (reference sequence). Written as DNA, the CDR3 is TGTGCCAGCAGTTTCGTGGGGGGAGGGACGAAGACCCAGTACTTC. The encoded protein is CASSFVGGGTKTQYF.

This chain connects TRBV30 to TRBJ1-1; D gene unclear. The CDR3 covers 8 residues. Per the germline V gene, CDR1 is GTSNPN and CDR2 is SVGIG (reference sequence). The V end lost 5 bases, the J end lost 14 bases, and 9 bases lay between the germline ends. CDR3 DNA sequence: TGTGCCTGGGCCCCCGCGTTCTTT. Encoded protein: CAWAPAFF.

The chain employs TRBV7-2 and TRBJ2-5, with TRBD2 as a possible D gene (6 bases). V was shortened by 4 bases and J by 2 bases, with 14 bases between the two germline ends. Germline CDR1 and CDR2: SGHTA and FQGNSA. The CDR3 runs 15 residues. The CDR3: CASSWARTIQETQYF. CDR3 sequence (DNA): TGTGCCAGCAGCTGGGCGCGGACTATTCAAGAGACCCAGTACTTC.

This clone showed up just once. A much larger clone is a single base away; this may be a read error. V gene TRBV5-1 combines with J gene TRBJ2-2, with TRBD1 matching over 7 bases. From germline, CDR1 is SGHRS and CDR2 YFSETQ. CDR3 length: 15 residues. V shed 4 bases and J 0 bases; nucleotides not matched to a gene: 3. Written as DNA, the CDR3 is TGCGCCAGCAGCAGGGGACAGCCGAACACCGGGGAGCTGTTTTTT. It is translated as CASSRGQPNTGELFF.